This T cell receptor (beta chain) was sequenced for a study of T cell responses to AZD1222 COVID-19 vaccine. TCRdb's table, derived via immunoSEQ multiplex PCR, lists solely in-frame clones and lacks some. This table holds some 120,000 clones, approximately 90% found once. Remarks on this clone: The target antigen is unknown.

Study-level results: Only a handful of people who got AZD1222 tested seropositive at baseline.

This CDR3 is built from 14 residues. V was trimmed by 6 bases and J by 6 bases, leaving 17 bases between them. Looked up from germline, CDR1 is WNHNN and CDR2 is SYGVQD (reference sequence). The chain is built from TRBV10-1 and TRBJ1-1; possibly TRBD1 for D (5 bases). Specimen: peripheral blood, collected 28 days after the second AZD1222 dose. This sequence originates from an adult who received the AZD1222 COVID-19 vaccine. The CDR3 bases are TGCGCCAGCAGACCCGGGACGGAAAGCGCTGAAGCTTTCTTT. It specifies CASRPGTESAEAFF.